This T cell receptor beta chain was retrieved from a study of T cells in tuberculosis (dated by TCRdb to the late 2010s). With respect to the entire study: To characterize T cells specific for the mycobacterial lipid antigen glucose monomycolate (GMM), the study used CD1B tetramers together with high-throughput TCR immunosequencing.

Thawed, overnight-rested PBMC were stained with GMM-loaded CD1B tetramer, a Live/Dead dye and anti-CD3, then sorted on a FACS Aria II. C32 glucose monomycolate purified from Rhodococcus equi was loaded onto CD1B tetramers. Before cryopreservation, the PBMC later used for tetramer sorting had been depleted of CD14-expressing monocytes as part of a separate study. From each donor, roughly 93,000 tetramer-negative cells were sorted and were analyzed alongside the tetramer-positive cells. Antigen-specific T cells were sorted from four healthy South African adults using GMM-loaded CD1B tetramers. TCR-alpha and TCR-beta chains were sequenced unpaired, so chain pairing information was not available. TCR libraries were generated with the immunoSEQ multiplex PCR assay, using TCR-beta and/or TCR-alpha/delta assays for each sample. Amplified TCR libraries were sequenced on the Illumina high-throughput platform. Turning to the authors' computational methods: Clustering and dimensionality reduction relied on pairwise TCRdist distances among GMM-specific receptors from T cells that were either sorted ex vivo or expanded in vitro. Sequence motifs, defined by gene usage and CDR3 content, were tested for enrichment in tetramer-positive compared with tetramer-negative populations. TCRdb provides this immuneACCESS table in a form limited to in-frame rearrangements. Some clones are lacking; in checked studies, under half of them reflect an unresolved V gene, and why the rest are absent is not known. V and J calls plus clone size are reproduced from that table; the DNA served to infer D and trimming. The sample table contains about 58,000 clones; only one count was recorded for 88% of them. The top ten constitute 20% to 25% of the sample.

Turning to this clone: Base qualities are not at hand, and no much larger clone is one base apart.

V loses 4 bases, J loses 5 bases, and the germline ends lie 13 bases apart. From the cysteine up to the phenylalanine, the CDR3 has a length of 15 residues. Only CDR3 DNA remains: 45 bases, in frame from the first base. Sequences SGHRS (CDR1) and YFSETQ (CDR2) are obtained from the germline V gene. Results and caveats for the whole study, not just this receptor: T cells binding the CD1B-GMM tetramer with low affinity may have been missed by the stringent sort gate.

The sequence came from an adult woman with latent tuberculosis. Specimen: CD1b-GMM tetramer-negative cells sorted from PBMCs. Reading the label with the study, this specimen's cell subset or site is: T cells not binding CD1B-GMM tetramer, sorted from same donor. Here the chain combines TRBV5-1 and TRBJ1-6; the D segment could be TRBD1, given 6 matching bases. The CDR3 amino acid sequence is: CASSPGQFDNSPLHF. The nucleotide sequence is given as TGCGCCAGCAGCCCGGGACAATTCGATAATTCACCCCTCCACTTT.